The sequence of this T cell receptor beta chain was determined in a study of shared clonotypes between healthy human individuals. The naive CD8 subset, CD45RO-negative cells positively selected for CCR7, excluded terminally differentiated effector memory CD45RA+ cells. The CDR3 is 12 amino acids. Germline V gives CDR1 SNHLY, CDR2 FYNNEI. Trimming stripped 4 bases from V and 3 bases from J, with 6 bases between. TCRdb's table, derived via immunoSEQ multiplex PCR, lists solely in-frame clones and lacks some. The sample carries roughly 2 million clones, around 96% recorded once. The receptor was isolated from a man aged 18 to 35 in good health. Input material: naive CD8+ T cells sorted from blood. V and J are TRBV2 and TRBJ2-5; D gene unclear. This CDR3 reads CASSVREETQYF. In nucleotides, the CDR3 is TGTGCCAGCAGTGTTAGGGAAGAGACCCAGTACTTC.